Below are 3 T cell receptor beta chains sequenced from a single sample in a study of T cell responses to AZD1222 COVID-19 vaccine listed by TCRdb under 2021. Read against the paper, the sample's time point label means: baseline before first vaccination. Libraries were constructed by the immunoSEQ multiplex PCR assay. Imported from immuneACCESS, the table was reduced by TCRdb to in-frame sequences with V and J called. These copies leave out some clones; in studies compared against another copy, an unresolved V gene accounts for under half, and the cause of the remainder is not known. The sample table contains some 110,000 clones; only one count was recorded for about 87% of them. 4.4% of the sample rests with the top ten. Sequencing used peripheral blood, obtained on day 0 of AZD1222 vaccination. The receptors come from an adult in good health.

The chain carries TRBV7-8 and TRBJ1-1; 7 bases line up with TRBD1. V lost 5 bases to trimming and J lost 5 bases; unmatched junction nucleotides: 14. The CDR3 extends over 16 amino acids. Germline V CDR1 and CDR2: SGHVS, FQNEAQ. DNA of the CDR3: TGTGCCAGCAGCCTTCGCCGAGGAGGGGGCTGGACTGAAGCTTTCTTT. This encodes CASSLRRGGGWTEAFF.

The V gene is TRBV28, the J gene TRBJ2-1; 9 bases match TRBD1. Looked up from germline, CDR1 is MDHEN and CDR2 is SYDVKM. The CDR3 is 15 residues long. The V and J ends lost 6 bases and 4 bases, in that order; junction bases with no gene match: 7. CDR3 residues: CASRLQGAKYNEQFF. As DNA, the CDR3 is TGTGCCAGCAGATTACAGGGGGCAAAGTACAATGAGCAGTTCTTC.

The chain combines TRBV9 with TRBJ2-3; D unresolved. V lost 0 bases and J 1 base, leaving 6 bases between the germline ends. Germline values: CDR1 SGDLS, CDR2 YYNGEE. There are 14 residues in the CDR3. Written as DNA, the CDR3 is TGTGCCAGCAGCGTAGTGCCGGGCACAGATACGCAGTATTTT. It is translated as CASSVVPGTDTQYF.